These 4 T cell receptor beta chains originate from one sample sequenced in a study of blood T cell repertoires in COVID-19. TCRdb's table, derived via immunoSEQ multiplex PCR, lists solely in-frame clones and lacks some. Here the sample spans some 120,000 clones, about 85% being singletons. Sequencing input: peripheral blood. The receptors here all came from a man aged 55-75 years with acute or convalescent COVID-19.

The V and J genes are TRBV30 and TRBJ2-2; 13 bases fit TRBD2. The J segment lost 2 bases and the V segment lost 3 bases, leaving 12 bases of the junction unmatched. The CDR3 is 19 amino acids. Germline V gene sequence: CDR1 GTSNPN, CDR2 SVGIG (reference sequence). Here the CDR3 reads CAWRVRTSGRAINTGELFF. Here the CDR3 DNA reads TGTGCCTGGAGGGTCAGAACTAGCGGGAGGGCCATAAACACCGGGGAGCTGTTTTTT.

This clone was picked up one time. The chain is built from TRBV12-3 or TRBV12-4 and TRBJ1-1; no definite D call. The germline V and J ends were trimmed by 8 bases and 2 bases, with 12 bases remaining between them. The CDR3 length is 13 residues. CDR3 DNA: TGTGCCAGCGGAACTCGGGGAAACACTGAAGCTTTCTTT. Its protein is CASGTRGNTEAFF.

The chain joins TRBV28 to TRBJ1-5; D not certain. This CDR3 spans 14 amino acids. The ends were cut back, 4 bases at V and 3 bases at J, with 10 bases in the middle. CDR1 and CDR2 (germline): MDHEN, SYDVKM. CDR3 amino acids: CASSSYSPNQPQHF. The CDR3 DNA follows: TGTGCCAGCAGTTCGTACTCCCCCAATCAGCCCCAGCATTTT.

The V and J genes are TRBV15 and TRBJ2-7; tentative D call: TRBD2 (6 bases). V lost 0 bases to trimming and J lost 6 bases, with 15 bases between them. Germline loops: CDR1 LNHNV, CDR2 YYDKDF (reference sequence). There are 15 residues in the CDR3. The CDR3 here is CATSREGGRLREQYF. DNA of the CDR3: TGTGCCACCAGCAGAGAGGGGGGTCGATTACGCGAGCAGTACTTC.